These 5 T cell receptor beta chains originate from one sample sequenced in a study of immune evolution from preneoplasia to lung adenocarcinoma. Generated by immunoSEQ multiplex PCR, the TCRdb table keeps only in-frame clones and is missing some. Of 4,000 to 6,000 clones in the sample, about 81% were seen once. What was sequenced was FFPE normal lung tissue adjacent to the tumor. The source of these receptors is a person between 45 and 75 years old with lung adenocarcinoma.

The chain is built from TRBV5-4 and TRBJ1-2, with D maybe TRBD1 (6 bases). Germline V gene sequence: CDR1 SGHNT, CDR2 YYREEE (reference sequence). V dropped 3 bases and J dropped 4 bases, with 16 bases sitting between them. The CDR3 covers 15 residues. CDR3 loop: CASSSPEQGPYGYTF. CDR3 bases: TGTGCCAGCAGCTCGCCTGAACAGGGACCCTATGGCTACACCTTC.

V and J are TRBV11-3 and TRBJ2-1, with 8 bases matching TRBD1. Germline trimming cut 3 bases from V and 6 bases from J; bases unmatched to any gene: 7. The CDR3 covers 15 residues. Germline CDR1 is SGHNT and CDR2 is YENEEA. The CDR3, as DNA: TGTGCCAGCAGCTTGGAGGACAGGGCAAGCAATGAGCAGTTCTTC. As protein: CASSLEDRASNEQFF.

The chain carries TRBV9 and TRBJ2-3; unclear D gene. CDR3 size: 13 residues. CDR1 is SGDLS and CDR2 is YYNGEE in the germline V gene. V shed 5 bases and J shed 3 bases, with 10 bases lying between them. The CDR3 nucleotides are TGTGCCAGCAGAACGGACCTAACAGATACGCAGTATTTT. Amino acids: CASRTDLTDTQYF.

The gene calls are TRBV30 and TRBJ2-3; 14 nucleotides align to TRBD2. The germline gives CDR1 GTSNPN, CDR2 SVGIG (reference sequence). V shed 5 bases, J shed 3 bases, and the junction held 4 bases outside the gene matches. This CDR3 is 15 amino acids long. The CDR3 nucleotides are TGTGCCTGGGGCGGACTAGCGGGAGGTACAGATACGCAGTATTTT. This gives the protein CAWGGLAGGTDTQYF.

The sample holds one count of this clone. The gene calls are TRBV5-6 and TRBJ2-5, with D possibly being TRBD1 or TRBD2 (5 bases each). The CDR3 extends over 14 amino acids. The germline V gene has CDR1 SGHDT and CDR2 YYEEEE. The germline V and J ends were trimmed by 4 bases and 1 base, with 11 bases remaining between them. The CDR3 loop is CASSGTRGQETQYF. The CDR3 coding sequence is TGTGCCAGCAGCGGTACTAGGGGCCAAGAGACCCAGTACTTC. Variable domain in full (rest from reference TRBV5-6 and TRBJ2-5): DAGVTQSPTHLIKTRGQQVTLRCSPKSGHDTVSWYQQALGQGPQFIFQYYEEEERQRGNFPDRFSGHQFPNYSSELNVNALLLGDSALYLCASSGTRGQETQYFGPGTRLLVL.